This T cell receptor (beta chain) was sequenced in a study of blood T cell repertoires in COVID-19. Across the study: There were acute and convalescent COVID-19 samples, and they came from the United States, Italy and Spain. T cells, B-cell-depleted T cells, or PBMCs provided the cDNA or gDNA that served as material.

Original handling: Estimation of nucleated cell counts was performed using reference gene primer amplification. The repertoire was sequenced with immunoSEQ multiplex PCR; TCRdb's copy has only in-frame clones and lacks some. D and trimming come from the DNA, and the V and J calls and clone size come from that table. In the table there are more than 95,000 clones, roughly 92% of which are singletons. The CDR3 length is 15 residues. Between the trimmed V and J ends, which lost 4 bases and 2 bases, there was a span of 13 bases. CDR1 is SGHKS, CDR2 YYEKEE, per germline (reference sequence). In Seattle, patients joined the study during active infection and were tracked longitudinally.

The chain is built from TRBV5-5 and TRBJ2-1, with a tentative D call TRBD2 (5 bases). The specimen was peripheral blood. The sequence derives from a man aged 50 or older with COVID-19, enrolled during active disease. CDR3 coding DNA: TGTGCCAGCAGCCTAAGTTATAGCGCCTACAATGAGCAGTTCTTC. Protein sequence: CASSLSYSAYNEQFF.